The 25 T cell receptor beta chains reported below all come from one sample, sequenced in a study of cytomegalovirus exposure and HLA in healthy donors. 13 Jbeta primers and 60 Vbeta primers were used for the PCR. Only in-frame clones appear in the TCRdb table, and some are missing; sequencing was by immunoSEQ multiplex PCR. The table lists about 180,000 clones, around 80% of them singletons. Sequenced sample: PBMCs. The receptors were gathered from a young man in good health and CMV-seronegative.

The chain employs TRBV11-2 and TRBJ1-3; D ambiguous. Germline CDR1 and CDR2: SGHAT and FQNNGV. Trimming took off 1 base at V and 0 bases at J, with 4 bases between the two ends. The CDR3 covers 14 residues. For the CDR3, the DNA is TGTGCCAGCAGCTTAGGGAGCTCTGGAAACACCATATATTTT. This sequence encodes CASSLGSSGNTIYF.

This clone was observed a single time. The rearrangement uses TRBV6-6 and TRBJ1-1; D is uncertain. With 6 bases removed from V and 10 bases from J, the gap between germline ends came to 21 bases. The CDR3 loop spans 14 amino acids. The V gene's germline CDR1 is MNHNY and CDR2 SVGAGI (reference sequence). The CDR3 region has the DNA TGTGCCAGCAGCAACACGAATCCCCCCGCGGTAGCTTTCTTT. This sequence encodes CASSNTNPPAVAFF.

The J gene is TRBJ1-3, the V gene TRBV10-3; 7 bases agree with TRBD1. This CDR3 spans 18 amino acids. The germline CDR1 and CDR2 sequences are ENHRY and SYGVKD. The junction had 15 bases not matched to a gene; V was cut back by 4 bases and J by 3 bases. The CDR3 region is CAISGSRDSETNGNTIYF. The CDR3 nucleotides are TGTGCCATCAGTGGGAGCCGGGACAGCGAAACAAATGGAAACACCATATATTTT.

This clone showed up just a few times. The rearrangement uses TRBV6-5 and TRBJ2-7; D gene uncertain. Germline values: CDR1 MNHEY, CDR2 SVGAGI. There are 15 residues in the CDR3. The CDR3 nucleotides are TGTGTTCCTCGAGACTTAATCGGTTGGCCCTACGAGCAGTACTTC. Translated: CVPRDLIGWPYEQYF.

This clone was picked up a small number of times. The J gene is TRBJ1-5, the V gene TRBV5-6; tentative D call: TRBD1 (6 bases). Trimming stripped 0 bases from V and 1 base from J, with 11 bases between. This CDR3 is 16 amino acids long. CDR1 and CDR2 (germline): SGHDT, YYEEEE. The DNA for the CDR3 is TGTGCCAGCAGCTTGGCCCGGGGGGCCAGCAATCAGCCCCAGCATTTT. Protein sequence: CASSLARGASNQPQHF.

This clone was detected a few times. V is TRBV28 and J is TRBJ2-2; 7 nucleotides agree with TRBD2. The CDR3 contains 16 residues. V gave up 7 bases and J gave up 6 bases; unmatched junction bases: 14. CDR1 is MDHEN, CDR2 SYDVKM, per germline. As DNA, the CDR3 is TGTGCCAGCACCTTAGGTGGACTAGTCGTATCCGGGGAGCTGTTTTTT. This sequence encodes CASTLGGLVVSGELFF.

The chain combines TRBV6-1 with TRBJ2-7, with 10 bases fitting TRBD2. The CDR3 extends over 14 amino acids. V lost 5 bases and J lost 5; bases outside the gene matches: 6. Per germline, CDR1 MNHNS and CDR2 SASEGT. The DNA of the CDR3 is TGTGCCAGCAGTAGCCGGGGACTAGCGCACGAGCAGTACTTC. This translates into CASSSRGLAHEQYF.

This chain connects TRBV9 to TRBJ1-3; 12 bases are a match to TRBD1. With 4 bases clipped from V and 3 bases from J, the junction kept 11 bases outside the gene matches. CDR1 and CDR2 from the germline V gene are SGDLS and YYNGEE. The CDR3 spans 18 residues. As DNA, the CDR3 is TGTGCCAGCAGCTCCGGGACAGGGGGCCGGGGCGGTGGAAACACCATATATTTT. It translates to CASSSGTGGRGGGNTIYF. The variable domain in full, with the rest retrieved from reference TRBV9 and TRBJ1-3, is DSGVTQTPKHLITATGQRVTLRCSPRSGDLSVYWYQQSLDQGLQFLIQYYNGEERAKGNILERFSAQQFPDLHSELNLSSLELGDSALYFCASSSGTGGRGGGNTIYFGEGSWLTVV.

V and J are TRBV7-2 and TRBJ1-6, with a weak D call TRBD1 (5 bases). The ends were cut back, 6 bases at V and 7 bases at J, with 7 bases in the middle. Germline V gene sequence: CDR1 SGHTA, CDR2 FQGNSA. There are 12 residues in the CDR3. The CDR3 DNA reads TGTGCCAGCAGGGAGGGGAATTCACCCCTCCACTTT. Translation gives CASREGNSPLHF.

The chain combines TRBV14 with TRBJ2-1; 11 bases map to TRBD2. Germline CDR1 is SGHDN and CDR2 is FVKESK. This CDR3 comprises 15 residues. The V segment lost 5 bases and the J segment 2 bases; nucleotides outside the gene matches: 2. The DNA of the CDR3 is TGTGCCAGCAGCTTAGCGGGGGGGCCCTACAATGAGCAGTTCTTC. It yields the protein CASSLAGGPYNEQFF.

Of note for this clone: A read error may produce the germline difference seen at one junction end. This chain connects TRBV7-9 to TRBJ2-7; 7 nucleotides agree with TRBD1. The CDR3 runs 14 residues. Germline V CDR1 and CDR2: SEHNR, FQNEAQ (reference sequence). CDR3 residues: CSSRRDRAPYEQYF. DNA for the CDR3: TGTTCCAGCAGGAGAGACAGGGCCCCCTACGAGCAGTACTTC.

In nucleotides, the CDR3 is TGTGCCAGCACCCGGGGGAGCTCCTACAATGAGCAGTTCTTC. It codes for CASTRGSSYNEQFF. V and J are TRBV6-6 and TRBJ2-1, with a weak D call TRBD2 (6 bases). The V and J ends lost 7 bases and 0 bases respectively, with 10 bases between them. The CDR3 runs to 14 residues. Germline-derived CDR1 and CDR2 are MNHNY and SVGAGI (reference sequence).

V is TRBV19 and J is TRBJ1-2; maybe TRBD1 (6 bases). The V gene's germline CDR1 is LNHDA and CDR2 SQIVND (reference sequence). V dropped 4 bases and J dropped 5 bases, with 11 bases sitting between them. This CDR3 region has 13 residues. The CDR3 protein is CASSTGQTYGYTF. CDR3 DNA: TGTGCCAGTAGTACAGGACAGACATATGGCTACACCTTC.

The chain has TRBV6-6 and TRBJ2-1, with 9 bases aligning to TRBD1. Germline assignment: CDR1 MNHNY and CDR2 SVGAGI (reference sequence). The CDR3 extends over 15 amino acids. V lost 8 bases to trimming and J lost 4 bases; unmatched junction nucleotides: 9. In DNA form, the CDR3 reads TGTGCCAGCCGACCGGACAGGGGTGAATACAATGAGCAGTTCTTC. It yields the protein CASRPDRGEYNEQFF.

This chain links TRBV6-5 with TRBJ1-6, with D possibly being TRBD1 (5 bases). Between the trimmed V and J ends, which lost 2 bases and 7 bases, there was a span of 15 bases. CDR1 and CDR2 from the germline V gene are MNHEY and SVGAGI. The CDR3 length is 16 residues. The chain's CDR3 is CASSYPSTVGNSPLHF. In DNA, the CDR3 is TGTGCCAGCAGTTACCCATCGACAGTGGGAAATTCACCCCTCCACTTT.

V and J are TRBV7-9 and TRBJ1-5; no definite D call. Germline V gives CDR1 SEHNR, CDR2 FQNEAQ (reference sequence). The ends were cut back, 5 bases at V and 3 bases at J, with 5 bases in the middle. The CDR3 extends over 12 amino acids. This CDR3 reads CASSAYNQPQHF. In DNA form, the CDR3 reads TGTGCCAGCAGCGCCTACAATCAGCCCCAGCATTTT.

The chain has TRBV6-5 and TRBJ1-3; TRBD1 matches at 8 bases. The CDR3 runs to 13 residues. Germline assignment: CDR1 MNHEY and CDR2 SVGAGI. Trimming removed 5 bases from V and 4 bases from J; junction bases left unmatched: 1. The CDR3 region has the DNA TGTGCCAGCAGTGACAGGGGAGGAAACACCATATATTTT. Protein sequence: CASSDRGGNTIYF.

The gene calls are TRBV4-1 and TRBJ1-4; D is unresolved. The CDR3 spans 14 residues. Trimming removed 1 base at V and 3 bases at J, with 6 bases between. Germline V gene lookup returns CDR1 MGHRA and CDR2 YSYEKL. In DNA form, the CDR3 reads TGCGCCAGCAGCCAAGGACATTCTAATGAAAAACTGTTTTTT. It codes for CASSQGHSNEKLFF.

The chain carries TRBV19 and TRBJ2-1, with 9 bases identical to TRBD1. Germline V lookup: CDR1 LNHDA, CDR2 SQIVND (reference sequence). J was trimmed by 7 bases and V by 5 bases; bases with no gene match: 3. This CDR3 is 13 amino acids long. The CDR3 sequence: CASSDRGKNEQFF. DNA for the CDR3: TGTGCCAGTAGTGACAGGGGGAAGAATGAGCAGTTCTTC.

The CDR3 nucleotides read TGTGCCAGCAAACTTACGAGGACCGGGGAGCTGTTTTTT. Amino acids: CASKLTRTGELFF. This rearrangement joins TRBV7-2 to TRBJ2-2; D not certain. This CDR3 has 13 amino acids. Germline V gene lookup returns CDR1 SGHTA and CDR2 FQGNSA. Deletions cut 7 bases from V and 5 bases from J, with 11 bases between.

This chain connects TRBV6-1 to TRBJ2-1; 9 bases align to TRBD2. The J segment lost 4 bases and the V segment lost 4 bases, leaving 8 bases of the junction unmatched. The CDR3 has 16 amino acids. CDR1 and CDR2 from the germline V gene are MNHNS and SASEGT. CDR3 in amino acids: CASSVFSGRFYNEQFF. CDR3 sequence (DNA): TGTGCCAGCAGTGTATTTAGCGGGAGATTTTACAATGAGCAGTTCTTC.

This clone appeared a few times. The gene calls are TRBV2 and TRBJ2-7; D is unresolved. The CDR3 runs 12 residues. Germline V gene data show CDR1 as SNHLY and CDR2 as FYNNEI. With 9 bases removed from V and 7 bases from J, the gap between germline ends came to 16 bases. CDR3 residues: CARAPELREQYF. DNA of the CDR3: TGTGCCAGAGCTCCCGAACTCCGGGAGCAGTACTTC.

This rearrangement joins TRBV19 to TRBJ2-3, with D possibly matching TRBD1 (7 bases). The germline V and J ends were trimmed by 6 bases and 3 bases, with 16 bases remaining between them. The CDR3 is 15 amino acids. The germline gives CDR1 LNHDA, CDR2 SQIVND (reference sequence). DNA of the CDR3: TGTGCCAGTAGCAGGGGGGACAGAGGAACAGATACGCAGTATTTT. Its protein product is CASSRGDRGTDTQYF.

This sequence joins TRBV6-5 and TRBJ2-5, with a tentative D call TRBD2 (6 bases). In germline, CDR1 is MNHEY, CDR2 SVGAGI. The CDR3 contains 13 residues. The V and J ends lost 5 bases and 7 bases respectively, with 14 bases between them. CDR3 nucleotide sequence: TGTGCCAGCAGTGCGGGCCCCGGGGGGACCCAGTACTTC. Amino acid sequence: CASSAGPGGTQYF.

The table lists this clone with a few counts. The V gene is TRBV30, the J gene TRBJ1-2, with D uncertain. The germline gives CDR1 GTSNPN, CDR2 SVGIG (reference sequence). The germline V and J ends were trimmed by 3 bases and 4 bases, with 9 bases remaining between them. CDR3 size: 12 residues. In DNA form, the CDR3 reads TGTGCCTGGAGCCAAGAGGCCTATGGCTACACCTTC. Amino acids: CAWSQEAYGYTF.